These 15 T cell receptor beta chains originate from one sample sequenced in a study of T cells in Graves' hyperthyroidism and ophthalmopathy. RNA transcripts served as the template for amplifying TCR beta CDR3 regions. The HTBI set primed first-round TCR CDR3 RT-PCR. TCRdb ran MiXCR on the multiplex PCR reads and lists one entry per CDR3 protein. Of approximately 700,000 distinct CDR3 sequences listed, approximately 42% are singletons. The sample consisted of peripheral blood or thyroid tissue (not recorded which). These receptors were collected from an adult man with Graves' disease, either hyperthyroidism or ophthalmopathy (not recorded which).

The chain combines TRBV10-2 with TRBJ1-4, with no clear D. This CDR3 region has 15 residues. V dropped 1 base and J dropped 5 bases, with 11 bases sitting between them. Germline V CDR1 and CDR2: WSHSY, SAAADI. CDR3 nucleotides: TGCGCCAGCAGTGAGTGGGCTGCGGGGAATGAAAAACTGTTTTTT. Its protein is CASSEWAAGNEKLFF.

This chain uses TRBV29-1 with TRBJ1-1, with TRBD1 matching over 8 bases. CDR1 is SQVTM, CDR2 ANQGSEA, per germline. V was pared by 7 bases and J by 3 bases, with 7 bases of the junction left unmatched. This CDR3 region has 13 residues. The CDR3 sequence is CSGTGTGDTEAFF. Here the CDR3 DNA reads TGCAGCGGCACCGGGACAGGAGACACTGAAGCTTTCTTT.

This clonotype was recorded once. This sequence joins TRBV7-8 and TRBJ2-7; D unclear. Germline-derived CDR1 and CDR2 are SGHVS and FQNEAQ. Trimming pared 10 bases from V and 6 bases from J, leaving 19 bases between. The CDR3 has 13 residues. The CDR3 bases are TGTGCCACCACGGGCGCCTCCGCCAGCGAGCAGTACTTC. Encoded protein: CATTGASASEQYF.

This clonotype was seen a handful of times. The chain couples TRBV7-2 to TRBJ1-5; TRBD1 might be the D (5 bases). Trimming cost V 1 base and J 5 bases, with 12 bases left between them. CDR3 length equals 15 residues. The germline gives CDR1 SGHTA, CDR2 FQGNSA. DNA for the CDR3: TGTGCCAGCAGCTTAGATGGGGGGACCCATCAGCCCCAGCATTTT. It is translated as CASSLDGGTHQPQHF.

At least ten counts were recorded for this clonotype. This chain joins TRBV24-1 and TRBJ1-1; D not certain. Trimming pared 8 bases from V and 1 base from J, leaving 7 bases between. Germline loops: CDR1 KGHDR, CDR2 SFDVKD. There are 12 residues in the CDR3. This CDR3 reads CATKGSNTEAFF. CDR3 bases: TGTGCCACCAAGGGTTCGAACACTGAAGCTTTCTTT.

This clonotype came up a few times. V is TRBV7-2 and J is TRBJ1-2, with D possibly TRBD1 on 6 matching bases. Between the trimmed V and J ends, which lost 5 bases and 5 bases, there was a span of 18 bases. CDR1 and CDR2 from the germline V gene are SGHTA and FQGNSA. The CDR3 is 15 residues long. The CDR3 reads CASSRGTLNPYGYTF. CDR3 DNA sequence: TGTGCCAGCAGCCGCGGGACACTCAACCCTTATGGCTACACCTTC.

This clonotype was counted a single time. The chain couples TRBV2 to TRBJ2-2, with 8 bases matching TRBD2. V lost 3 bases to trimming and J lost 7 bases; unmatched junction nucleotides: 7. Germline CDR1 reads SNHLY; CDR2 reads FYNNEI. This CDR3 contains 15 residues. CDR3 nucleotides: TGTGCCAGCAGTGATTCCGGGACTAGTGGCGGGGAGCTGTTTTTT. This encodes CASSDSGTSGGELFF.

The chain employs TRBV7-9 and TRBJ1-2; no clear D. Trimming pared 8 bases from V and 4 bases from J, leaving 11 bases between. CDR3 length: 12 amino acids. From germline, CDR1 is SEHNR and CDR2 FQNEAQ (reference sequence). CDR3 sequence reads: CASARGFYGYTF. The CDR3 region has the DNA TGTGCCAGCGCTCGAGGATTCTATGGCTACACCTTC.

There are many counts of this clonotype. This sequence joins TRBV7-9 and TRBJ2-5; 9 bases are shared with TRBD2. Looked up from germline, CDR1 is SEHNR and CDR2 is FQNEAQ (reference sequence). The CDR3 is 13 residues long. Germline trimming cut 5 bases from V and 5 bases from J; bases unmatched to any gene: 3. In DNA, the CDR3 is TGTGCCAGCAGCCCCGCGGGGGGGGAGACCCAGTACTTC. It codes for CASSPAGGETQYF.

A few counts support this clonotype. This chain uses TRBV2 with TRBJ2-7; 9 bases map to TRBD1. The CDR3 totals 14 residues. Germline lookup yields CDR1 SNHLY and CDR2 FYNNEI. Losses at the gene ends were 6 bases for V and 4 bases for J; bases not matched to a gene: 7. CDR3 sequence reads: CASSRDRDWYEQYF. The CDR3 coding sequence is TGTGCCAGCAGCCGGGACAGGGATTGGTACGAGCAGTACTTC.

This rearrangement joins TRBV2 to TRBJ1-2; TRBD1 matches 12 bases. CDR3 length equals 17 residues. Germline V CDR1 and CDR2: SNHLY, FYNNEI. The V segment lost 4 bases and the J segment 0 bases; nucleotides outside the gene matches: 6. This CDR3 reads CASSVTGQGAPNYGYTF. CDR3 nucleotide sequence: TGTGCCAGCAGTGTAACGGGACAGGGGGCACCTAACTATGGCTACACCTTC.

The chain couples TRBV9 to TRBJ2-7, with D perhaps TRBD1 (6 bases). This CDR3 region has 14 residues. V was pared by 5 bases and J by 3 bases, with 15 bases between. CDR1 SGDLS and CDR2 YYNGEE come from the germline V gene. The CDR3 region is CASRPQGWNYEQYF. As DNA, the CDR3 is TGTGCCAGCAGGCCACAGGGTTGGAACTACGAGCAGTACTTC.

At least ten counts were recorded for this clonotype. The rearrangement links TRBV25-1 to TRBJ2-7; D is unresolved. V lost 3 bases and J 4 bases, leaving 10 bases between the germline ends. The CDR3 loop spans 13 amino acids. Germline loops: CDR1 MGHDK, CDR2 SYGVNS. The CDR3 coding sequence is TGTGCCAGCAGTGACCATACCGAATACGAGCAGTACTTC. As protein: CASSDHTEYEQYF.

The genes are TRBV10-3 and TRBJ2-5; TRBD2 aligns across 11 bases. Trimming took 6 bases from V and 2 from J; bases not matched to a gene: 8. CDR1 is ENHRY and CDR2 is SYGVKD in the germline V gene. The CDR3 runs to 16 residues. The CDR3 loop is CAISRLAGQPQETQYF. The CDR3 DNA sequence: TGTGCCATCAGCCGACTAGCGGGACAGCCACAAGAGACCCAGTACTTC.

The chain joins TRBV4-1 to TRBJ1-2; maybe TRBD1 (5 bases). Trimming stripped 1 base from V and 6 bases from J, with 12 bases between. Germline CDR1 reads MGHRA; CDR2 reads YSYEKL. CDR3 length equals 14 residues. The CDR3 sequence: CASSQVGTGNGYTF. CDR3 nucleotides: TGCGCCAGCAGCCAAGTGGGGACGGGGAATGGCTACACCTTC.